This is a list of T cell receptor beta chains from one sample in a study of cytomegalovirus exposure and HLA in healthy donors. The data were produced by immunoSEQ multiplex PCR, yet TCRdb's version contains in-frame clones alone and is incomplete. There are nearly 200,000 clones in the sample; approximately 80% occur only once, and roughly 13% lies in the top ten. Material: PBMCs. These receptors all stem from a woman in her 30s in good health and CMV-seropositive. Each CDR3 is given with its conserved first and last residue. D genes are given only for firm matches. Where a row states a size, it is once, few, many or the class of an expanded clone; other rows omit it.

clone_size,cdr3_length,j_call,v_call,d_call,cdr3_aa,cdr3_nt
.,14,TRBJ2-2,TRBV7-2,.,CASSIYRDPGELFF,TGTGCCAGCAGCATATACAGGGACCCCGGGGAGCTGTTTTTT
once,15,TRBJ1-2,TRBV15,.,CATSPGGGVRYGYTF,TGTGCCACCAGCCCCGGTGGGGGCGTTAGGTATGGCTACACCTTC
.,12,TRBJ1-5,TRBV29-1,.,CSVVWGDQPQHF,TGCAGCGTTGTTTGGGGAGATCAGCCCCAGCATTTT
.,13,TRBJ1-2,TRBV6-5,.,CASSRTGNYGYTF,TGTGCCAGCAGCCGAACAGGGAACTATGGCTACACCTTC
.,16,TRBJ1-5,TRBV28,.,CASSFSVRGKNQPQHF,TGTGCCAGCAGTTTTTCGGTCAGGGGCAAAAATCAGCCCCAGCATTTT
.,17,TRBJ2-5,TRBV25-1,TRBD2,CASSRGGLAGGGETQYF,TGTGCCAGCAGCCGAGGGGGACTAGCGGGAGGAGGCGAGACCCAGTACTTC
.,15,TRBJ1-5,TRBV4-1,.,CASSRTQGVNQPQHF,TGCGCCAGCAGCCGAACACAGGGTGTCAATCAGCCCCAGCATTTT
.,17,TRBJ1-5,TRBV29-1,.,CTQDKQYPPNSNQPQHF,TGCACCCAGGATAAACAGTATCCCCCGAATAGCAATCAGCCCCAGCATTTT
.,14,TRBJ2-3,TRBV27,TRBD2,CASSWTSDTDTQYF,TGTGCCAGCAGTTGGACTAGCGACACAGATACGCAGTATTTT
.,12,TRBJ2-3,TRBV11-1,.,CASSTSGNTQYF,TGTGCCAGCAGTACGTCCGGGAATACGCAGTATTTT
.,16,TRBJ2-7,TRBV28,.,CASSFPGRLPSYEQYF,TGTGCCAGCAGTTTCCCTGGGAGGTTACCGTCCTACGAGCAGTACTTC
once,14,TRBJ2-7,TRBV6-5,TRBD1,CASSYGPGGYEQYF,TGTGCCAGCAGTTACGGGCCAGGGGGCTACGAGCAGTACTTC
few,13,TRBJ1-5,TRBV5-1,.,CASSVNGDQPQHF,TGCGCCAGCAGCGTAAACGGGGATCAGCCCCAGCATTTT
.,15,TRBJ2-7,TRBV5-1,TRBD2,CASRHGLAVSNEQYF,TGCGCCAGCAGACACGGACTAGCGGTTAGTAACGAGCAGTACTTC